These T cell receptor beta chains were read from a single sample in a study of cytotoxic CD8 clonotypes in ibrutinib-treated CLL. Sequenced by immunoSEQ multiplex PCR; TCRdb stores in-frame clones only, minus some. The sample has tens of thousands of clones; 69% are singletons. The specimen comprised PBMCs, sampled before ibrutinib treatment. The receptors originated from a human donor with chronic lymphocytic leukemia. The CDR3 runs from the conserved cysteine through the conserved F or W. The D gene is left open where the match is weak. Rows give clone size only sometimes, using once, few, many, or a class for an expanded clone.

v_call	clone_size	d_call	j_call	cdr3_aa	cdr3_nt
TRBV11-2	NA	NA	TRBJ1-4	CASSLGSGGFELFF	TGTGCCAGCAGCTTAGGAAGCGGGGGGTTTGAACTGTTTTTT
TRBV19	NA	NA	TRBJ1-1	CASSIQGQNTEAFF	TGTGCCAGTAGTATCCAGGGGCAGAACACTGAAGCTTTCTTT
TRBV2	NA	NA	TRBJ2-7	CASREAGQYF	TGTGCCAGCAGAGAGGCGGGGCAGTACTTC
TRBV12-5	NA	NA	TRBJ2-7	CASALGRAEQYF	TGTGCTAGTGCCCTGGGGCGGGCTGAGCAGTACTTC
TRBV5-1	medium-sized	NA	TRBJ1-2	CASSRYQGYGYTF	TGCGCCAGCAGCCGGTACCAGGGCTATGGCTACACCTTC
TRBV7-3	NA	TRBD2	TRBJ2-5	CASSRLAGLQETQYF	TGTGCCAGCAGCCGGTTAGCGGGGCTGCAAGAGACCCAGTACTTC
TRBV18	few	NA	TRBJ1-6	CASSPRRSSSYNSPLHF	TGTGCCAGCTCACCAAGACGGAGTTCCTCCTATAATTCACCCCTCCACTTT
TRBV7-9	NA	NA	TRBJ1-4	CASSLSQGWGKLFF	TGTGCCAGCAGCTTAAGTCAGGGGTGGGGAAAACTGTTTTTT
TRBV27	NA	NA	TRBJ2-1	CASSLSPGAGFSYNEQFF	TGTGCCAGCAGTTTATCGCCGGGAGCGGGTTTCTCCTACAATGAGCAGTTCTTC
TRBV7-9	NA	TRBD1	TRBJ1-4	CASSFSTGLNEKLFF	TGTGCCAGCAGCTTCTCGACAGGGCTTAATGAAAAACTGTTTTTT
TRBV28	NA	TRBD2	TRBJ2-7	CASRNRPSGSYSYEQYF	TGTGCCAGCAGAAATAGGCCTAGCGGGAGCTACTCCTACGAGCAGTACTTC
TRBV4-1	NA	NA	TRBJ1-3	CASSQAAAAGGNTIYF	TGCGCCAGCAGCCAAGCCGCCGCGGCAGGCGGAAACACCATATATTTT
TRBV14	NA	NA	TRBJ2-1	CASGVRYNEQFF	TGTGCCAGCGGGGTACGTTACAATGAGCAGTTCTTC
TRBV2	NA	TRBD1	TRBJ1-2	CASIRGQGNYGYTF	TGTGCCAGCATAAGAGGACAGGGTAACTATGGCTACACCTTC
TRBV5-1	NA	NA	TRBJ2-7	CASSLGIFYEQYF	TGCGCCAGCAGCCTCGGGATCTTCTACGAGCAGTACTTC